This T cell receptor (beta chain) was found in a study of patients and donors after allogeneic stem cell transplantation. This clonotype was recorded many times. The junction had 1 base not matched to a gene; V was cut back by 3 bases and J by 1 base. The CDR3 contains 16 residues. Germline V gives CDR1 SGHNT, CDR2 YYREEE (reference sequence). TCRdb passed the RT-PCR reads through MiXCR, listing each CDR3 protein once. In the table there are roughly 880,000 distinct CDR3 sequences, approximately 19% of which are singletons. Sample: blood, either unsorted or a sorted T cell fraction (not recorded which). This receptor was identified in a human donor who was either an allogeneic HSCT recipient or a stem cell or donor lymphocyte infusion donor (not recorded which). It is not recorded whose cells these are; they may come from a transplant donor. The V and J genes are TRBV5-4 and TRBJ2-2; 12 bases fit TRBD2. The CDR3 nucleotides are TGTGCCAGCAGCTCGGGACTAGCGGGGAACACCGGGGAGCTGTTTTTT. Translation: CASSSGLAGNTGELFF.